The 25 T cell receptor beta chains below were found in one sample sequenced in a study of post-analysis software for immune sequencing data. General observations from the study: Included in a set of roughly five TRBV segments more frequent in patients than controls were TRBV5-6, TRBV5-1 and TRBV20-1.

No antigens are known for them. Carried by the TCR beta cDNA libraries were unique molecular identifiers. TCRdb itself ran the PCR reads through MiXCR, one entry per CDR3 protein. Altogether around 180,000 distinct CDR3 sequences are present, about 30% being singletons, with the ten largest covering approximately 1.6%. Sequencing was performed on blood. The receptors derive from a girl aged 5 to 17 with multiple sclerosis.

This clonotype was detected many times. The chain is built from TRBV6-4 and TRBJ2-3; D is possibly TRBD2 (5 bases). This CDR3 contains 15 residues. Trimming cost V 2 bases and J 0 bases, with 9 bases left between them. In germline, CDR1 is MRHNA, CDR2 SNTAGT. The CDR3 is CASSDGERSTDTQYF. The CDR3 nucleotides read TGTGCCAGCAGTGACGGAGAGCGGAGCACAGATACGCAGTATTTT.

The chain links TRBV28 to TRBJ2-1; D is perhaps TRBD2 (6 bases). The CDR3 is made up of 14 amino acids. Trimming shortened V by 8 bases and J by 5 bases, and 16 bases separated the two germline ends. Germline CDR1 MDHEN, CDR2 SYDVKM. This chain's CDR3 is CASLDWRTNNEQFF. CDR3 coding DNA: TGTGCCAGCCTCGACTGGCGGACTAACAATGAGCAGTTCTTC.

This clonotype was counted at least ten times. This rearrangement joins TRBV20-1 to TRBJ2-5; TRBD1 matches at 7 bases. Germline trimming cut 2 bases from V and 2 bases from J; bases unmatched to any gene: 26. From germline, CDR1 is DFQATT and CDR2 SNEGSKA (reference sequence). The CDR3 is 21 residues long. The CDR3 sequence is CSARPTPAWTGDQKPQETQYF. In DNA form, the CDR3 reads TGCAGTGCTAGACCGACCCCTGCTTGGACAGGAGACCAAAAGCCGCAAGAGACCCAGTACTTC.

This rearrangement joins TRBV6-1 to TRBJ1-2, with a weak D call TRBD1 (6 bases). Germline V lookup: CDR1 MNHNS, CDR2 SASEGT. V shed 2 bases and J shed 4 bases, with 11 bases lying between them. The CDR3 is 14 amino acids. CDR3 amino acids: CASSESGGLYGYTF. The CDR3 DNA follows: TGTGCCAGCAGTGAATCCGGGGGGCTCTATGGCTACACCTTC.

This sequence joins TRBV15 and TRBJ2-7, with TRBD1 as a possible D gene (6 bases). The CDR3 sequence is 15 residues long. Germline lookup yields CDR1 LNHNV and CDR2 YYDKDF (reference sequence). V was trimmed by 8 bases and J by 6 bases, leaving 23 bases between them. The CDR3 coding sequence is TGTGCCACCGGCATCCAAGAATCCCAGGGGAGCGAGCAGTACTTC. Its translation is CATGIQESQGSEQYF.

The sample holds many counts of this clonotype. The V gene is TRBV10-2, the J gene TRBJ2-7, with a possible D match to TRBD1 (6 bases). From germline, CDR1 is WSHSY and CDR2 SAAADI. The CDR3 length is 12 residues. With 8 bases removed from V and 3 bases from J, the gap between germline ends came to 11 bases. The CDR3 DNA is TGCGCCAGCCTGGGGGCTGACTACGAGCAGTACTTC. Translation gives CASLGADYEQYF.

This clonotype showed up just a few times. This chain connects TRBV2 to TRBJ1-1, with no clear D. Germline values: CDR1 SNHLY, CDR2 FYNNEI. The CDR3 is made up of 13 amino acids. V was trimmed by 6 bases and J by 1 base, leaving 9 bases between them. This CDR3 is CASSGYENTEAFF. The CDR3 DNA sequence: TGTGCCAGCAGCGGGTATGAGAACACTGAAGCTTTCTTT. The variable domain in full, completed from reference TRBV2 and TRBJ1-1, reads EPEVTQTPSHQVTQMGQEVILRCVPISNHLYFYWYRQILGQKVEFLVSFYNNEISEKSEIFDDQFSVERPDGSNFTLKIRSTKLEDSAMYFCASSGYENTEAFFGQGTRLTVV.

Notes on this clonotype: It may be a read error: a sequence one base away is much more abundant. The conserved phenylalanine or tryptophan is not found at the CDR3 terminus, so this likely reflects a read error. The CDR3 region has the DNA TGTGCTAGTGGCGTTTCCCAGTACTCCTACGAGCAGTACTAC. It specifies CASGVSQYSYEQYY. The chain couples TRBV12-5 to TRBJ2-7; D not certain. Germline V gene data show CDR1 as LGHNT and CDR2 as FRNRAP. V gave up 6 bases and J gave up 0 bases, with 12 bases separating them. The CDR3 extends over 14 amino acids.

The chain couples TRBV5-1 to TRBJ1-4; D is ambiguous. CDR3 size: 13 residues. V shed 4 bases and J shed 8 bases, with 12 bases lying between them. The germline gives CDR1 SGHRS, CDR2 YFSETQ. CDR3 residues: CASSPGEAEKLFF. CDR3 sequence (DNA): TGCGCCAGCAGCCCTGGGGAGGCCGAAAAACTGTTTTTT.

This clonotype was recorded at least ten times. CDR3 residues: CAISATGTSGSSYEQYF. CDR3 nucleotides: TGTGCCATCAGTGCGACTGGGACTAGCGGGAGCTCCTACGAGCAGTACTTC. The chain is built from TRBV10-3 and TRBJ2-7; TRBD2 aligns across 14 bases. The length of the CDR3 is 17 residues. The germline V gene has CDR1 ENHRY and CDR2 SYGVKD. V lost 4 bases to trimming and J lost 0 bases; unmatched junction nucleotides: 5.

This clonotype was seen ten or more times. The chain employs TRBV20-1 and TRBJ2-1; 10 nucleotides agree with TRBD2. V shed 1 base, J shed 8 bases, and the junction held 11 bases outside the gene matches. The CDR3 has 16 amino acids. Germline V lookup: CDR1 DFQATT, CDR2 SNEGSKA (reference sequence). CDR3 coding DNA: TGCAGTGCTAGAGGGAGCGGGAGGGCCCTTTTCGATGAGCAGTTCTTC. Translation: CSARGSGRALFDEQFF.

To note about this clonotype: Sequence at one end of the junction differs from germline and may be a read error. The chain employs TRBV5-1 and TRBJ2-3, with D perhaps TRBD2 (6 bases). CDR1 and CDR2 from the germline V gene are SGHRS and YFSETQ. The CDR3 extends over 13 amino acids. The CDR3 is CAGSVADTDTQYF. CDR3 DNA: TGCGCCGGCAGCGTAGCGGACACAGATACGCAGTATTTT.

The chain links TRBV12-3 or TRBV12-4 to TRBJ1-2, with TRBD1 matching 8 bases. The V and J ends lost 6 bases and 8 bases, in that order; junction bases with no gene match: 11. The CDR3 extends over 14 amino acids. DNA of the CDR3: TGTGCCAGCAGCTATAGCCGGACAGGGAGAGGCTACACCTTC. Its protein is CASSYSRTGRGYTF.

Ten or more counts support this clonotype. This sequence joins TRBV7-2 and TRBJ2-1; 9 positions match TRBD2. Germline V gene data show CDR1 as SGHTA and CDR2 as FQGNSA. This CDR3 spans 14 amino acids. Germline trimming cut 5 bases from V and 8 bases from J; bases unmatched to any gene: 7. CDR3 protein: CASSRSGSVYEQFF. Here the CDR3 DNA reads TGTGCCAGCAGCCGTAGCGGGAGTGTCTATGAGCAGTTCTTC.

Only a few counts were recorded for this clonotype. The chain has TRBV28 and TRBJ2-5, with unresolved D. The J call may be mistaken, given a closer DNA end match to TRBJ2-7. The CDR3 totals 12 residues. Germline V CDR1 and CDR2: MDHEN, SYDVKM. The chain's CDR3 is CASRRTPHEQYF. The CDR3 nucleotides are TGTGCCAGCAGGAGGACCCCCCACGAGCAGTACTTC.

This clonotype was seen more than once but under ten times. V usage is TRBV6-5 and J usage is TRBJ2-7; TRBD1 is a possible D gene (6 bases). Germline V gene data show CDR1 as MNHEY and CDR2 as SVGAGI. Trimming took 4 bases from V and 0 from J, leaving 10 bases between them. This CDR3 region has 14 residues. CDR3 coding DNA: TGTGCCAGCAGTTCCGGGACACCCTCCTACGAGCAGTACTTC. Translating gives CASSSGTPSYEQYF.

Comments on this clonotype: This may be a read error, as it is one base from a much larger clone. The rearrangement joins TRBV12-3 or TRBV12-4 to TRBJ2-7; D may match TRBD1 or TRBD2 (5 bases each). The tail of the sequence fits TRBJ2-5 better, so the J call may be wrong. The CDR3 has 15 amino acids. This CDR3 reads CTSSLWGTGQETQYF. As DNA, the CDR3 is TGTACCAGCAGTTTATGGGGGACCGGTCAAGAGACCCAGTACTTC.

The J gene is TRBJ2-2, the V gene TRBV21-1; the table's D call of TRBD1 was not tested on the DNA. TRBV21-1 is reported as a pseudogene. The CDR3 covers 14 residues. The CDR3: CASCTGGGTGELFF. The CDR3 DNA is TGTGCCAGCTGTACAGGGGGCGGGACCGGGGAGCTGTTTTTT.

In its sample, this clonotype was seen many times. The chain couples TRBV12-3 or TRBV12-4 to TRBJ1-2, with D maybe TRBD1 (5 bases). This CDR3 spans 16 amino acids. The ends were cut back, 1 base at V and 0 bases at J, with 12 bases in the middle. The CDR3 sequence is CASSLGGRLTNYGYTF. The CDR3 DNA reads TGTGCCAGCAGTTTAGGGGGCAGACTAACTAACTATGGCTACACCTTC.

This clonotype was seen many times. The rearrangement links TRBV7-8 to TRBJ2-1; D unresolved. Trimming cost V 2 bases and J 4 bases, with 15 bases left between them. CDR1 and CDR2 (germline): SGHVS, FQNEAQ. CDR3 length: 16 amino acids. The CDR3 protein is CASSLRVGLGYNEQFF. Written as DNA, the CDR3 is TGTGCCAGCAGCTTACGCGTCGGGTTGGGTTACAATGAGCAGTTCTTC.

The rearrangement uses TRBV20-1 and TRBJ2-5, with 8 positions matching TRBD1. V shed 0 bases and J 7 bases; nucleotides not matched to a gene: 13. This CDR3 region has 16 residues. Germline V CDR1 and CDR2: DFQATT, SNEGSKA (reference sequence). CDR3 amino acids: CSAREIGTGPRGTQYF. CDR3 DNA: TGCAGTGCTAGAGAGATAGGGACAGGTCCTCGGGGGACCCAGTACTTC.

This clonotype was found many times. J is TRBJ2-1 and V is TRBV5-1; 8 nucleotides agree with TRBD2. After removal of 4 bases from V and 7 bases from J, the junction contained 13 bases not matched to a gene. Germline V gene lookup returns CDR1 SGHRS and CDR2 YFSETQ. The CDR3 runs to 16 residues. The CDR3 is CASSPDGTGGPNEQFF. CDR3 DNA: TGCGCCAGCAGCCCGGACGGGACGGGAGGGCCGAATGAGCAGTTCTTC.

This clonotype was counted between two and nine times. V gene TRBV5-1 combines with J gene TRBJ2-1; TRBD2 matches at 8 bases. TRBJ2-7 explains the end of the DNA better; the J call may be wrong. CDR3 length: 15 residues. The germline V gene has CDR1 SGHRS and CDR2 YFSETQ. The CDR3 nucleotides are TGCGCCAGCAGCTTGGTAGCGGGAAACTACAATGAGCAGTACTTC. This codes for CASSLVAGNYNEQYF.

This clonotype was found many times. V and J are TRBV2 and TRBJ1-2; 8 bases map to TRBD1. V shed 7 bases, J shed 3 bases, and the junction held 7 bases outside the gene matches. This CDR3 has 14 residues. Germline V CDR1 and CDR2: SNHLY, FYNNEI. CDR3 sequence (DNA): TGTGCCAGCAACGGACAGGGAAGCGACTATGGCTACACCTTC. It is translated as CASNGQGSDYGYTF.

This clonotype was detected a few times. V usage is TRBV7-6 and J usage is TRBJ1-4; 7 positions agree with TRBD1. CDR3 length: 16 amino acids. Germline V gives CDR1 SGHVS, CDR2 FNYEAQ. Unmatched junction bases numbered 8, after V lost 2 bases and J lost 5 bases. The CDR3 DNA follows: TGTGCCAGCAGCTTAACTCAGGACAGGATAAATGAAAAACTGTTTTTT. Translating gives CASSLTQDRINEKLFF.